This T cell receptor (beta chain) was sequenced in a study of blood T cells in healthy people across ages. A J-beta primer mix and a sample-barcoded 5' primer were used in a second PCR of roughly 7 to 12 cycles. TCRdb reanalysed the 5' RACE reads using MiXCR and keeps one entry per CDR3 protein. Of 700,000 to 1,000,000 distinct CDR3 sequences detected, roughly 44% appear once; the ten largest clones hold around 18%. From germline, CDR1 is SGHRS and CDR2 YFSETQ. CDR3 length: 17 residues. The V and J ends lost 0 bases and 7 bases, in that order; junction bases with no gene match: 10. Study-level points and caveats: No conclusive comparison of naive versus antigen-experienced cells was possible with unsorted PBMCs. Aged donors had fewer naive CD4+ cells and lower diversity than long-lived donors. Per million T cells, TCR beta diversity dropped about linearly as age rose.

The sample, approximately 10 milliliters of peripheral blood, was drawn from each donor. Concerning this clonotype itself: Its antigen is unidentified.

The rearrangement uses TRBV5-1 and TRBJ1-6; 7 bases map to TRBD1. The TCR sequence derives from a man in his 60s in good health. Material: blood. This chain's CDR3 is CASSLAAPQGVNSPLHF. As DNA, the CDR3 is TGCGCCAGCAGCTTGGCTGCGCCGCAGGGGGTCAATTCACCCCTCCACTTT.